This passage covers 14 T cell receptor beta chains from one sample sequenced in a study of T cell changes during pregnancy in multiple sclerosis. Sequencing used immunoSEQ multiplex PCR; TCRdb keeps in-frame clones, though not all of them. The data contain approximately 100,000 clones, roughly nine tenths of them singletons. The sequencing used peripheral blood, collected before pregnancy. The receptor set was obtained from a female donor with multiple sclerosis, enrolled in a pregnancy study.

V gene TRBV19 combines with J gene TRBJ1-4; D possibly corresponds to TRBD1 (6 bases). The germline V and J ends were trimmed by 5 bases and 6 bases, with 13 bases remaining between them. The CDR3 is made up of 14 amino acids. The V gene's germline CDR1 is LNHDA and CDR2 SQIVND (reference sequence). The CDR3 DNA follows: TGTGCCAGTAGTCCGTCAGAGGGGGATGAAAAACTGTTTTTT. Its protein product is CASSPSEGDEKLFF.

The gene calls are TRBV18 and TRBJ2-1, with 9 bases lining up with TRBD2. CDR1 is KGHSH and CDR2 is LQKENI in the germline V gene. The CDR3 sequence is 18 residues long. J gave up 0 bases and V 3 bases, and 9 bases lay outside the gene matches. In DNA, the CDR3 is TGTGCCAGCTCACCTTTGACTAGCGGTCTCCTCTCCTACAATGAGCAGTTCTTC. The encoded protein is CASSPLTSGLLSYNEQFF. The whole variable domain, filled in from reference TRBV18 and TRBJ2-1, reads NAGVMQNPRHLVRRRGQEARLRCSPMKGHSHVYWYRQLPEEGLKFMVYLQKENIIDESGMPKERFSAEFPKEGPSILRIQQVVRGDSAAYFCASSPLTSGLLSYNEQFFGPGTRLTVL.

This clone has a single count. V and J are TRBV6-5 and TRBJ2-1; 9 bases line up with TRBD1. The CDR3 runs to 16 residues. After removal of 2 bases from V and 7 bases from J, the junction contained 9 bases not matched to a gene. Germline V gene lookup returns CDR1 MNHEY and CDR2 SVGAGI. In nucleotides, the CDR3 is TGTGCCAGCAGTTACCTAGGGACAGGGACCCCAAATGAGCAGTTCTTC. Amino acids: CASSYLGTGTPNEQFF.

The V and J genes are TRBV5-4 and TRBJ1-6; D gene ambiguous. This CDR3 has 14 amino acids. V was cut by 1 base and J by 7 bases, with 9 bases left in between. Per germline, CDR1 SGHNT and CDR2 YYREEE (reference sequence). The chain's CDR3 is CASSLKAVNSPLHF. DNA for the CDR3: TGTGCCAGCAGCTTGAAGGCGGTAAATTCACCCCTCCACTTT.

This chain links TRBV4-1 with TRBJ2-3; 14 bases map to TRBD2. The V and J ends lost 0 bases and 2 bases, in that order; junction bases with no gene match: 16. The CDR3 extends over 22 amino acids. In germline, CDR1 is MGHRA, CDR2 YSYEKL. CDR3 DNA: TGCGCCAGCAGCCAAGATGAGGACGGGGACCCGGGACTAGCGGGAGTCACAGATACGCAGTATTTT. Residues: CASSQDEDGDPGLAGVTDTQYF.

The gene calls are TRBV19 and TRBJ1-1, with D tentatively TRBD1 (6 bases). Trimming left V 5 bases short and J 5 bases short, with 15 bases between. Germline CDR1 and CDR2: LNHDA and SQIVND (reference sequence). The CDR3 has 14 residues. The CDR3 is CASSPRTEGTEAFF. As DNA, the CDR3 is TGTGCCAGTAGTCCCAGGACAGAGGGAACTGAAGCTTTCTTT.

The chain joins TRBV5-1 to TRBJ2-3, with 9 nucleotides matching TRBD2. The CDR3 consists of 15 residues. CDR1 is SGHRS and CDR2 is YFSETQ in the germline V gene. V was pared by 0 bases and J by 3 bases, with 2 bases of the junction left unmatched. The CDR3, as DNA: TGCGCCAGCAGCTTGGCTAGCGGGGCAACAGATACGCAGTATTTT. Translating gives CASSLASGATDTQYF.

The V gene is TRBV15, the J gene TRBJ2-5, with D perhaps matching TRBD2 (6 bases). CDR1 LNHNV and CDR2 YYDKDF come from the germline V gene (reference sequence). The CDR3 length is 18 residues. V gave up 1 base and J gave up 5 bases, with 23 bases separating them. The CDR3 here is CATSRGRAGPREQETQYF. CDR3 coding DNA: TGTGCCACCAGCAGAGGGAGGGCAGGACCAAGGGAGCAGGAGACCCAGTACTTC.

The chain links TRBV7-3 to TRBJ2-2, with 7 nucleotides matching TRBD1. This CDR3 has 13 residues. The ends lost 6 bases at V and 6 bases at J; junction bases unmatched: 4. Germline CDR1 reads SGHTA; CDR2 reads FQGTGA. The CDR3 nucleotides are TGTGCCAGCAGTCAGGGGGTTTCCGGGGAGCTGTTTTTT. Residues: CASSQGVSGELFF.

The CDR3 bases are TGTGCCAGCAGTTACTCCTTTGGACAGGGGAGAAACATTCAGTACTTC. Residues: CASSYSFGQGRNIQYF. This chain connects TRBV6-5 to TRBJ2-4, with 9 positions matching TRBD1. Germline trimming cut 0 bases from V and 6 bases from J; bases unmatched to any gene: 6. The germline CDR1 and CDR2 sequences are MNHEY and SVGAGI. The CDR3 is made up of 16 amino acids.

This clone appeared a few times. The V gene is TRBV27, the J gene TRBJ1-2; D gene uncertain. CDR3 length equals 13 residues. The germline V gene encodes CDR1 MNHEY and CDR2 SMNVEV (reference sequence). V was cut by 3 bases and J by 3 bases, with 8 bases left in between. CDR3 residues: CASSFAEYYGYTF. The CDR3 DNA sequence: TGTGCCAGCAGTTTTGCGGAATACTATGGCTACACCTTC.

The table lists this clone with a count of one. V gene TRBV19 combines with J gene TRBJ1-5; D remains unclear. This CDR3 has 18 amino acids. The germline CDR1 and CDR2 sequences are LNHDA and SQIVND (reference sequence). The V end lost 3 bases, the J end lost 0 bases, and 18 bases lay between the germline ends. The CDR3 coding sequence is TGTGCCAGTAGTATTACGGGGAGTATGGGATATAGCAATCAGCCCCAGCATTTT. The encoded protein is CASSITGSMGYSNQPQHF.

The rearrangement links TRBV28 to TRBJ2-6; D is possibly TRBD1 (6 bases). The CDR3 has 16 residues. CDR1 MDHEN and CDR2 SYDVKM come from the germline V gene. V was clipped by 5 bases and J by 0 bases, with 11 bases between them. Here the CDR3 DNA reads TGTGCCAGCAGTCTAAAACAGGGCTCTGGGGCCAACGTCCTGACTTTC. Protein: CASSLKQGSGANVLTF. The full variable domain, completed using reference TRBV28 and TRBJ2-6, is DVKVTQSSRYLVKRTGEKVFLECVQDMDHENMFWYRQDPGLGLRLIYFSYDVKMKEKGDIPEGYSVSREKKERFSLILESASTNQTSMYLCASSLKQGSGANVLTFGAGSRLTVL.

The CDR3 nucleotides read TGTGCCAGCAGCCAACCGCGCAATGAGCAGTTCTTC. It encodes CASSQPRNEQFF. V gene TRBV7-2 combines with J gene TRBJ2-1; D is uncertain. From germline, CDR1 is SGHTA and CDR2 FQGNSA. V was trimmed by 5 bases and J by 6 bases, leaving 8 bases between them. CDR3 length: 12 residues.